The 5 T cell receptor beta chains reported below all come from one sample, sequenced in a study of post-analysis software for immune sequencing data. General observations from the study: TRBV5-6, TRBV5-1 and TRBV20-1 were among roughly five TRBV segments more frequent in patients than controls.

Presence of unique molecular identifiers characterized the TCR beta cDNA libraries. TCRdb re-derived calls from the PCR reads in MiXCR, one entry per CDR3 protein. The repertoire holds hundreds of thousands of distinct CDR3 sequences, with approximately 60% as singletons. Their antigens are not known. The sequencing sample was made of blood. The receptors originated from a girl aged 2 to 10 with multiple sclerosis.

This clonotype occurred a few times. This chain joins TRBV5-1 and TRBJ1-4, with TRBD1 matching over 8 bases. The germline V gene encodes CDR1 SGHRS and CDR2 YFSETQ. V was pared by 4 bases and J by 8 bases, with 7 bases of the junction left unmatched. The CDR3 contains 14 residues. Here the CDR3 DNA reads TGCGCCAGCAGCGGGGGACAGGAAGGGGAAAAACTGTTTTTT. Its translation is CASSGGQEGEKLFF.

The V call is TRBV7-8, the J call TRBJ2-3; 8 bases match TRBD2. Trimming took 0 bases from V and 6 from J; bases not matched to a gene: 11. The CDR3 extends over 17 amino acids. Germline V gives CDR1 SGHVS, CDR2 FQNEAQ. The CDR3 bases are TGTGCCAGCAGCTTAGCGCAGGGCGGGGGGCCCAAGGATACGCAGTATTTT. Translation gives CASSLAQGGGPKDTQYF.

This sequence joins TRBV5-1 and TRBJ2-1, with 8 bases fitting TRBD2. CDR3 size: 12 residues. Germline V lookup: CDR1 SGHRS, CDR2 YFSETQ. Trimming took 2 bases from V and 13 from J; bases not matched to a gene: 5. CDR3 sequence reads: CASSFSGEAQFF. CDR3 sequence (DNA): TGCGCCAGCAGCTTTAGCGGGGAGGCCCAGTTCTTC.

This clonotype was found a few times. V gene TRBV9 combines with J gene TRBJ1-4; tentatively, D is TRBD1 (5 bases). V lost 0 bases and J lost 8, with 11 bases in between. This CDR3 comprises 14 residues. CDR1 is SGDLS, CDR2 YYNGEE, per germline. Here the CDR3 reads CASSVGTTPEKLFF. CDR3 bases: TGTGCCAGCAGCGTAGGGACAACACCCGAAAAACTGTTTTTT. Variable domain in full (rest from reference TRBV9 and TRBJ1-4): DSGVTQTPKHLITATGQRVTLRCSPRSGDLSVYWYQQSLDQGLQFLIQYYNGEERAKGNILERFSAQQFPDLHSELNLSSLELGDSALYFCASSVGTTPEKLFFGSGTQLSVL.

The J gene is TRBJ2-1, the V gene TRBV9; D is possibly TRBD2 (5 bases). Trimming shortened V by 5 bases and J by 0 bases, and 12 bases separated the two germline ends. This CDR3 region has 15 residues. Per the germline V gene, CDR1 is SGDLS and CDR2 is YYNGEE. CDR3 in DNA: TGTGCCAGCAGGGCCCCGGGGTCCTCCTACAATGAGCAGTTCTTC. Protein: CASRAPGSSYNEQFF.